The present T cell receptor (beta chain) was sequenced within a study of blood T cell repertoires in COVID-19 (dated by TCRdb to 2020 to 2022). In terms of the full investigation: Collaborator samples came from the United States, Italy and Spain and covered acute and convalescent phases of COVID-19. The prospective study material was composed of cDNA or gDNA derived from T cells, B-cell-depleted T cells, or PBMCs. Subjects who had been exposed to COVID-19, were actively infected with it, or had recovered from it provided the deeply sampled blood TCRbeta repertoires that made up the dataset. The repertoires were released in a freely available public database meant as a resource for research on the immune response to SARS-CoV-2. The samples were drawn from two sources: the first 160 participants of the ongoing ImmuneRACE study, and 1,200 or so subjects contributed by 6 global collaborators. Sample metadata almost always included a de-identified subject ID, COVID-19 status, age in years and sex. Where HLA class I and class II types were available, the types were taken from metadata supplied by the sample provider, not from assay-based typing. Results the study describes overall, beyond this receptor: Clinical and demographic metadata were provided uncurated, with the amount varying by source and participant.

Whole blood was collected in K2EDTA tubes by collaborating institutions according to the institutions' own protocols. For TCRbeta analysis, collaborators shipped samples as frozen whole blood, isolated PBMCs, or DNA extracted from either of those sample types. TCRbeta CDR3 regions were amplified from genomic DNA using the immunoSEQ Assay, a bias-controlled multiplex PCR. The original methods were these. Nucleated cell counts per sample were estimated from amplification of reference gene primers within the assay. To quantify the absolute abundance of each unique TCRbeta CDR3 rearrangement, sequence reads were collapsed and filtered. For each sample, productive Simpson clonality was calculated by taking the square root of Simpson's diversity index across productive rearrangements. TCRdb obtained this table from immuneACCESS and retained in-frame rearrangements with V and J assigned. These tables miss some clones; where compared with another copy, unresolved V genes account for less than half of the shortfall, and the remainder is unexplained. V and J calls and clone size are copied from that table; D and trimming were computed from the DNA. A total of about 120,000 clones appear in this sample, about 82% of them only once. The top ten hold 15% to 20% of the sample.

Regarding this clone: Its specific antigen is unknown. There are no base qualities to consult, and no much larger clone falls within one base.

Specimen: peripheral blood. The sequence was collected from a man in his sixties with active or convalescent COVID-19.

CDR3 protein: CASSPQTVTWVTEAFF. The DNA sequence is as follows: TGTGCCAGCAGCCCCCAGACAGTCACCTGGGTGACTGAAGCTTTCTTT. This chain joins TRBV7-9 to TRBJ1-1; the D segment could be TRBD1, given 5 matching bases. The germline V gene (reference sequence) provides CDR1 SEHNR and CDR2 FQNEAQ. The CDR3 runs 16 residues from the cysteine to the phenylalanine. The only DNA kept is the CDR3, 48 bases in frame from the first base. V and J lose 5 bases and 5 bases, and a span of 21 bases separates them.